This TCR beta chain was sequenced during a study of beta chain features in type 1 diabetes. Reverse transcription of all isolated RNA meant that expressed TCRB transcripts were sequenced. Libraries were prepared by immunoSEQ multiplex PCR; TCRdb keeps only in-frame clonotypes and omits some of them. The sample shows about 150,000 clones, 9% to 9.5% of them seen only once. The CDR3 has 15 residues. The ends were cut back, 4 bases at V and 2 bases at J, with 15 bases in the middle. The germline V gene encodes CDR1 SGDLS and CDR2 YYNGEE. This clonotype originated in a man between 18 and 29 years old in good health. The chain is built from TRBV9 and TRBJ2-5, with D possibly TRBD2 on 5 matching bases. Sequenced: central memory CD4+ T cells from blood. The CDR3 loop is CASSSTIGRQETQYF. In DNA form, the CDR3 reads TGTGCCAGCAGCTCTACAATAGGGAGACAAGAGACCCAGTACTTC.